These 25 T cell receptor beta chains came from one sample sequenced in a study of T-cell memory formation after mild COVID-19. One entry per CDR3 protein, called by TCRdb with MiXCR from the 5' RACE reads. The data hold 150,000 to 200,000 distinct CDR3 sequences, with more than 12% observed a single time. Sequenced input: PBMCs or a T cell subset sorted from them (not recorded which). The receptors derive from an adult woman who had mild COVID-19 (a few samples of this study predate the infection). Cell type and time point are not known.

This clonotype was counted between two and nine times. DNA for the CDR3: TGCAGCGCACTTCAGACTAGCTCCTACGAGCAGTACTTC. It is translated as CSALQTSSYEQYF. The chain combines TRBV29-1 with TRBJ2-7, with a tentative D call TRBD2 (6 bases). Trimming took off 7 bases at V and 0 bases at J, with 13 bases between the two ends. This CDR3 spans 13 amino acids. Germline CDR1 reads SQVTM; CDR2 reads ANQGSEA.

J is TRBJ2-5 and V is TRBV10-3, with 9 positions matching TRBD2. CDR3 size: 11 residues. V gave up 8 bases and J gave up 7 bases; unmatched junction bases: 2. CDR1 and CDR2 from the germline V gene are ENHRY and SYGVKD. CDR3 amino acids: CAILSGGTQYF. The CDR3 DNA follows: TGTGCCATCCTTAGCGGGGGGACCCAGTACTTC.

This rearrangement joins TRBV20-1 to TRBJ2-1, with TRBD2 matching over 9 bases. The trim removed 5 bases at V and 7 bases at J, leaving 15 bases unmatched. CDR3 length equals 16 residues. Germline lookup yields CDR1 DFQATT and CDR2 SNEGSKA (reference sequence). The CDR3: CSAGGLASGKSNEQFF. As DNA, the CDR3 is TGCAGTGCTGGGGGACTAGCTAGCGGGAAATCGAATGAGCAGTTCTTC.

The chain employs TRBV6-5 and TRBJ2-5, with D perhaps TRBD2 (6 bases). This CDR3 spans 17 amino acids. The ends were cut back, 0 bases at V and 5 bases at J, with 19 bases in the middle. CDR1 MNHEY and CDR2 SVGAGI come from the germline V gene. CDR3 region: CASSYSGLTEEGETQYF. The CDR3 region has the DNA TGTGCCAGCAGTTACTCGGGCTTAACAGAGGAGGGGGAGACCCAGTACTTC.

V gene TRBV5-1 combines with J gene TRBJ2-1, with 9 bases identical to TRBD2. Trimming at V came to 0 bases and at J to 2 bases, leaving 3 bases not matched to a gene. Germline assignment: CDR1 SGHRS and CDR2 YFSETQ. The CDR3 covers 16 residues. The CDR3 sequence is CASSLARGGAYNEQFF. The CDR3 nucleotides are TGCGCCAGCAGCTTGGCGCGCGGGGGGGCCTACAATGAGCAGTTCTTC. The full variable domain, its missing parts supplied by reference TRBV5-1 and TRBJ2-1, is KAGVTQTPRYLIKTRGQQVTLSCSPISGHRSVSWYQQTPGQGLQFLFEYFSETQRNKGNFPGRFSGRQFSNSRSEMNVSTLELGDSALYLCASSLARGGAYNEQFFGPGTRLTVL.

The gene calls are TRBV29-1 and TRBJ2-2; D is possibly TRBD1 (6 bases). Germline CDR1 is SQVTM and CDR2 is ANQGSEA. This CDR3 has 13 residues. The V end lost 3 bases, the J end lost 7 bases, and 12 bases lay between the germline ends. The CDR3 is CSVDGGRGGELFF. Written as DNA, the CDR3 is TGCAGCGTTGATGGCGGCAGGGGCGGGGAGCTGTTTTTT.

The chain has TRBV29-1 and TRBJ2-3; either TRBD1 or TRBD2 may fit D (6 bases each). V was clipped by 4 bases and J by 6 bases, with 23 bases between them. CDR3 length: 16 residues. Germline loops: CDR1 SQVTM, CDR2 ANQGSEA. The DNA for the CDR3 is TGCAGCGTTGCTCTCAGGGACTCAACCCAGGGGGATACGCAGTATTTT. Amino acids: CSVALRDSTQGDTQYF.

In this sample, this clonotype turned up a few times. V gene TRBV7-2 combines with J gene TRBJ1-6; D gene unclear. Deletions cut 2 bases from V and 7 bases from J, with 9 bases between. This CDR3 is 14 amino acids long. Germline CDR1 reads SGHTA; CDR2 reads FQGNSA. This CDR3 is CASSLNSLNSPLHF. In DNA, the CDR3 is TGTGCCAGCAGCTTAAACAGCCTGAATTCACCCCTCCACTTT.

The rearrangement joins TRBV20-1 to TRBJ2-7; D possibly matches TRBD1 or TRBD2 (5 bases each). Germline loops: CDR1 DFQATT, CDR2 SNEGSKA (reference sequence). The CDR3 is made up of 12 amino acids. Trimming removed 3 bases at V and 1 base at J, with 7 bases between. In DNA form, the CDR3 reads TGCAGTGCTAGGGGACCGTCCTACGAGCAGTACTTC. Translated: CSARGPSYEQYF.

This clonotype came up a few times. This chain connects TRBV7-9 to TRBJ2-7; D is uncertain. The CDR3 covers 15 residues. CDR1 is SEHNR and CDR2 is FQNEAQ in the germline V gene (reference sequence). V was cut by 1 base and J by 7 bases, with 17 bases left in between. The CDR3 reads CASSLDRADVREQYF. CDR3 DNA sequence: TGTGCCAGCAGCTTAGACCGGGCCGATGTGAGAGAGCAGTACTTC.

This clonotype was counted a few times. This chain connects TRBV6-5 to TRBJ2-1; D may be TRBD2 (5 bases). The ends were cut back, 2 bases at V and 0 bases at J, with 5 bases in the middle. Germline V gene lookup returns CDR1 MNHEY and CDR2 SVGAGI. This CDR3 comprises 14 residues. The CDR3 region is CASSYGSSYNEQFF. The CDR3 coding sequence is TGTGCCAGCAGTTACGGGAGCTCCTACAATGAGCAGTTCTTC.

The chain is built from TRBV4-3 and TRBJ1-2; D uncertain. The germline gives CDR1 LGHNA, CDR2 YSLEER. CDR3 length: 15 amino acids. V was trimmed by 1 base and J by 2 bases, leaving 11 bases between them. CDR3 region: CASSQVLGRNYGYTF. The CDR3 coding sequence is TGCGCCAGCAGCCAAGTACTCGGCAGAAACTATGGCTACACCTTC.

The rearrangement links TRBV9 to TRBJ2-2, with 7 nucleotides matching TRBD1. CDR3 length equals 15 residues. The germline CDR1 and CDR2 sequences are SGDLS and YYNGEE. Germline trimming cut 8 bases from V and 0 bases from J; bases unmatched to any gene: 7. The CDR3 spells CARRDRASNTGELFF. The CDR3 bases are TGTGCCAGACGAGACAGGGCTTCGAACACCGGGGAGCTGTTTTTT. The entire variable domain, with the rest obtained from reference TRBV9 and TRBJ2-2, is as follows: DSGVTQTPKHLITATGQRVTLRCSPRSGDLSVYWYQQSLDQGLQFLIQYYNGEERAKGNILERFSAQQFPDLHSELNLSSLELGDSALYFCARRDRASNTGELFFGEGSRLTVL.

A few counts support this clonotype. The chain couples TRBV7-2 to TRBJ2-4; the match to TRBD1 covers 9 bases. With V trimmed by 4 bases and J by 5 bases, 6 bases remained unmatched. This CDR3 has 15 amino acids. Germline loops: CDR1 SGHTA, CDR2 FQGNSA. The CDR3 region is CASSYAGTGQNIQYF. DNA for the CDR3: TGTGCCAGCAGCTACGCCGGGACAGGGCAAAACATTCAGTACTTC.

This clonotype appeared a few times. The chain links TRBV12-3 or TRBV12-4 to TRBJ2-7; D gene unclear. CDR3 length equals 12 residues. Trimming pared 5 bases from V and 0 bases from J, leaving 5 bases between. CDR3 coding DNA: TGTGCCAGCAGTCCGACCTCCTACGAGCAGTACTTC. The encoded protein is CASSPTSYEQYF.

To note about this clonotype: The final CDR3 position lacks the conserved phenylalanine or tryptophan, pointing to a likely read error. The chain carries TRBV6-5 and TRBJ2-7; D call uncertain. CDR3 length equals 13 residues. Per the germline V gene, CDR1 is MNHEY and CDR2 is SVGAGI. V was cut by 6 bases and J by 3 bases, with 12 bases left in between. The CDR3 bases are TGTGCCAGCAGAACGGTGGACGGCTACGAGCAGTACTAC. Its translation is CASRTVDGYEQYY.

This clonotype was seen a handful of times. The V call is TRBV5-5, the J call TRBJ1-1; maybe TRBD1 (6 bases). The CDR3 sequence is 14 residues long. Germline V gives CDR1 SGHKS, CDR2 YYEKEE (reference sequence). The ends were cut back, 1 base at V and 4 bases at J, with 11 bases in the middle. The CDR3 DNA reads TGTGCCAGCAGCTTGCAGGGAGGGGGCACTGAAGCTTTCTTT. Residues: CASSLQGGGTEAFF. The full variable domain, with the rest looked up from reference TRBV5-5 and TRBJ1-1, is DAGVTQSPTHLIKTRGQQVTLRCSPISGHKSVSWYQQVLGQGPQFIFQYYEKEERGRGNFPDRFSARQFPNYSSELNVNALLLGDSALYLCASSLQGGGTEAFFGQGTRLTVV.

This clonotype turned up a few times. This CDR3 reads CASSLVGGGNEQFF. In DNA, the CDR3 is TGCGCCAGCAGCTTGGTCGGGGGTGGTAATGAGCAGTTCTTC. This chain uses TRBV5-1 with TRBJ2-1; TRBD2 might be the D (6 bases). The CDR3 runs to 14 residues. The ends were cut back, 0 bases at V and 7 bases at J, with 11 bases in the middle. Germline loops: CDR1 SGHRS, CDR2 YFSETQ.

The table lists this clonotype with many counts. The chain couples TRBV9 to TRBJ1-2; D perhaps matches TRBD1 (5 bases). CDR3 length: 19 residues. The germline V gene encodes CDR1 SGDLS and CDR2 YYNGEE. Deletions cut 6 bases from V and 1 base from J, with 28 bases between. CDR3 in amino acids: CASTGARDASVDGNYGYTF. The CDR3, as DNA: TGTGCCAGCACCGGGGCCCGGGACGCCTCAGTGGACGGTAACTATGGCTACACCTTC.

CDR3 bases: TGTGCCAGCAGCTCTATAGGGCTGACTAGCGGGGGATCCCGCGAGCAGTACTTC. Encoded protein: CASSSIGLTSGGSREQYF. The chain is built from TRBV7-8 and TRBJ2-7, with 12 bases fitting TRBD2. V shed 4 bases and J 6 bases; nucleotides not matched to a gene: 16. The CDR3 sequence is 18 residues long. The V gene's germline CDR1 is SGHVS and CDR2 FQNEAQ.

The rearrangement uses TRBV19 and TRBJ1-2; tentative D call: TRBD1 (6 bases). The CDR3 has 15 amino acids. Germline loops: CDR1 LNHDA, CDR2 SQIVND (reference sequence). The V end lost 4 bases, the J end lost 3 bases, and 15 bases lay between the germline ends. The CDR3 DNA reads TGTGCCAGTAGTAGCCCCCGACAGGCGGACTATGGCTACACCTTC. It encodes CASSSPRQADYGYTF.

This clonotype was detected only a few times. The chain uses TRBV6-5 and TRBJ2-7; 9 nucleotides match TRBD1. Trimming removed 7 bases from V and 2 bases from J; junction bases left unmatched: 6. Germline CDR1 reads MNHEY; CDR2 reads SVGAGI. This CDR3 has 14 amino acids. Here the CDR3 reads CASISGQGAYEQYF. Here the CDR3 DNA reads TGTGCCAGCATCTCGGGACAGGGTGCCTACGAGCAGTACTTC.

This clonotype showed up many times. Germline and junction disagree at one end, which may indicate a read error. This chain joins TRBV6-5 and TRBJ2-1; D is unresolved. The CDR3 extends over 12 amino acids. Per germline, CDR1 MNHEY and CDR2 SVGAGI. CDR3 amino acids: CASSDSYNEQFF. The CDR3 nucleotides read TGTGCCAGCAGTGACTCCTACAATGAGCAGTTCTTC.

As DNA, the CDR3 is TGTGCCAGCAGTTCCCTTGGGGGGCAATACGAGCAGTACTTC. Translating it yields CASSSLGGQYEQYF. The V gene is TRBV27, the J gene TRBJ2-7; D is perhaps TRBD1 or TRBD2 (6 bases each). V shed 4 bases and J shed 4 bases, with 14 bases lying between them. Germline CDR1 and CDR2: MNHEY and SMNVEV (reference sequence). This CDR3 has 14 residues.

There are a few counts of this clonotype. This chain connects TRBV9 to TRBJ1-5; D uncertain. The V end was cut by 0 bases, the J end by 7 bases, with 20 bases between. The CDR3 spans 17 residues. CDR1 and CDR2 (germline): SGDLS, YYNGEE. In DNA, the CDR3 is TGTGCCAGCAGCGTAGTCGGGGTATTCAGGCGGCTACAGCCCCAGCATTTT. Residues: CASSVVGVFRRLQPQHF.